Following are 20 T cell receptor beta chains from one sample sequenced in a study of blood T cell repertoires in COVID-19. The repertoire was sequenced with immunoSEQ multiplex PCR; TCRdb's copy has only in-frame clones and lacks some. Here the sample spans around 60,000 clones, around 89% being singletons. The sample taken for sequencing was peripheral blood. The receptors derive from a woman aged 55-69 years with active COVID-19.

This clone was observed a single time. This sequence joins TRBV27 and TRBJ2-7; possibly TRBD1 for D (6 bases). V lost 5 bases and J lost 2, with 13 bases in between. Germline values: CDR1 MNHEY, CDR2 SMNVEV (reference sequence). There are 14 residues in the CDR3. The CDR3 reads CASSPLGQTYEQYF. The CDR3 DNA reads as TGTGCCAGCAGTCCCCTCGGACAGACCTACGAGCAGTACTTC.

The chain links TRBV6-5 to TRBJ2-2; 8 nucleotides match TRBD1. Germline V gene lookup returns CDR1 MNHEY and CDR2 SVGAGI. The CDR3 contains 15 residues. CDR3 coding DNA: TGTGCGTCCGGCCCACAGGGGGCGAACACCGGGGAGCTGTTTTTT. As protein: CASGPQGANTGELFF.

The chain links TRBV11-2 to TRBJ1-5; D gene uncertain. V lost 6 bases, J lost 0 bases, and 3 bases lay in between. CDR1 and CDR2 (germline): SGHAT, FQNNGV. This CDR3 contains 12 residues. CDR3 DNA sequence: TGTGCCAGCAGTAATAGCAATCAGCCCCAGCATTTT. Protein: CASSNSNQPQHF.

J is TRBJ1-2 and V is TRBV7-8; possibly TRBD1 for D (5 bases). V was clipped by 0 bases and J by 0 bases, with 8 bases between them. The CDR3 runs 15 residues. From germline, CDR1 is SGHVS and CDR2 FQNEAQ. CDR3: CASSLAGLTNYGYTF. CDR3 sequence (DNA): TGTGCCAGCAGCTTAGCGGGACTTACTAACTATGGCTACACCTTC.

CDR3 in DNA: TGTGCCACCAGTCGTTCCGTCTCGGATGAGCAGTTCTTC. Protein product: CATSRSVSDEQFF. The chain carries TRBV24-1 and TRBJ2-1; no definite D call. V dropped 6 bases and J dropped 8 bases, with 13 bases sitting between them. CDR1 is KGHDR, CDR2 SFDVKD, per germline. This CDR3 comprises 13 residues.

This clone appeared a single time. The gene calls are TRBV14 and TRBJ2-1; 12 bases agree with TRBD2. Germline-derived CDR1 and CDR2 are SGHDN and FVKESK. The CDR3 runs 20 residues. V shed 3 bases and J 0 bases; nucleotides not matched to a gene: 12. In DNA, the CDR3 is TGTGCCAGCAGCCATCCCCCCTCTAGCGGGGGGGTTTTCTCCTACAATGAGCAGTTCTTC. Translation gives CASSHPPSSGGVFSYNEQFF.

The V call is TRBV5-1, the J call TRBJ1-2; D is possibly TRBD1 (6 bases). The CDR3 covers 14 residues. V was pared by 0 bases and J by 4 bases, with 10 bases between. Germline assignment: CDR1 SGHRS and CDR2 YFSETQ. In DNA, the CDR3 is TGCGCCAGCAGCTTGGAAGGACAGCTCTATGGCTACACCTTC. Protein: CASSLEGQLYGYTF. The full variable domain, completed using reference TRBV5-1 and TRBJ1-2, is KAGVTQTPRYLIKTRGQQVTLSCSPISGHRSVSWYQQTPGQGLQFLFEYFSETQRNKGNFPGRFSGRQFSNSRSEMNVSTLELGDSALYLCASSLEGQLYGYTFGSGTRLTVV.

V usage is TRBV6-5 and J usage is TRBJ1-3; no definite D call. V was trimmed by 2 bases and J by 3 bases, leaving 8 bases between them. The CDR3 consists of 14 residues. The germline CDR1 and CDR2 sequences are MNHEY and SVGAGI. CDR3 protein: CASSYRLYGNTIYF. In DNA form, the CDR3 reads TGTGCCAGCAGTTACCGACTTTATGGAAACACCATATATTTT.

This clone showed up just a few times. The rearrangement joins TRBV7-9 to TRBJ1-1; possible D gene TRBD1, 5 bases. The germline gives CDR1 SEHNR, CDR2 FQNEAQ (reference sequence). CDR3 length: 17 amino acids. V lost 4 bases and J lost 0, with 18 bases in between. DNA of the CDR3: TGTGCCAGCAGCTCGCCATCCCGACAGAGAATGAACACTGAAGCTTTCTTT. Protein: CASSSPSRQRMNTEAFF.

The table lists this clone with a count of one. The CDR3 DNA follows: TGTGCCAGCAGCTTAGATTTAGGCACGGACTCTCAAGAGACCCAGTACTTC. Encoded protein: CASSLDLGTDSQETQYF. This chain links TRBV7-9 with TRBJ2-5, with D maybe TRBD2 (5 bases). This CDR3 spans 17 amino acids. V lost 1 base to trimming and J lost 2 bases, with 17 bases between them. Germline-derived CDR1 and CDR2 are SEHNR and FQNEAQ (reference sequence).

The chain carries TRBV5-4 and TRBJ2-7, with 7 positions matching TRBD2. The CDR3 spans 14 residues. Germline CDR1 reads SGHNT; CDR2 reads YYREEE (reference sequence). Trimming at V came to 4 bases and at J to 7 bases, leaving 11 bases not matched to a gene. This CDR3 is CASSQNAGVREQYF. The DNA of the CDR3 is TGTGCCAGCAGCCAAAACGCGGGGGTGCGAGAGCAGTACTTC.

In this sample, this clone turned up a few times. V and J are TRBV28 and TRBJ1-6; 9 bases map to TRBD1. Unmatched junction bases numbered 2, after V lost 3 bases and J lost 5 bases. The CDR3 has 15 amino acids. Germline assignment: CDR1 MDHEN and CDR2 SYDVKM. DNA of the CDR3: TGTGCCAGCAGTTTGGGGGACAGGGATAATTCACCCCTCCACTTT. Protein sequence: CASSLGDRDNSPLHF.

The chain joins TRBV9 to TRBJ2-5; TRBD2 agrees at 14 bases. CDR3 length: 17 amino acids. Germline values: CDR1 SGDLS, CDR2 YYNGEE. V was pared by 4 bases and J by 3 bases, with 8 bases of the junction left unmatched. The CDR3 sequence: CASSSRLAGGTKETQYF. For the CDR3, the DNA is TGTGCCAGCAGCTCTCGACTAGCGGGGGGGACGAAAGAGACCCAGTACTTC.

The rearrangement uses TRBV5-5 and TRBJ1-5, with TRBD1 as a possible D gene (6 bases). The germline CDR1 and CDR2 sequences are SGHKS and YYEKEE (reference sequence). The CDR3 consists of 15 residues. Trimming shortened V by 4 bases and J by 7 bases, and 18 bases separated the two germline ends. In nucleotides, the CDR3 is TGTGCCAGCAGCCCTACAGGGCTCCCTCGACAGCCCCAGCATTTT. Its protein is CASSPTGLPRQPQHF.

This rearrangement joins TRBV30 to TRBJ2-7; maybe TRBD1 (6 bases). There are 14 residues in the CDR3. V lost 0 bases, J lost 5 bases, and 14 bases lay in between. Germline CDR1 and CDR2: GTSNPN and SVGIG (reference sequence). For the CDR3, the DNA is TGTGCCTGGAGTGTACTACAGGGTGTGCACGAGCAGTACTTC. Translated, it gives CAWSVLQGVHEQYF.

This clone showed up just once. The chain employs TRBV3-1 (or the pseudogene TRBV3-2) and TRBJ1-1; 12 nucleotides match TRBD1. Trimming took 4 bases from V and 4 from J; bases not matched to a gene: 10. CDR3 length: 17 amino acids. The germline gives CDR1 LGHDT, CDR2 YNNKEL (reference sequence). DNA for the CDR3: TGTGCCAGCAGCCCCCATTCCCCGGGACAGGGGGCCACTGAAGCTTTCTTT. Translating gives CASSPHSPGQGATEAFF.

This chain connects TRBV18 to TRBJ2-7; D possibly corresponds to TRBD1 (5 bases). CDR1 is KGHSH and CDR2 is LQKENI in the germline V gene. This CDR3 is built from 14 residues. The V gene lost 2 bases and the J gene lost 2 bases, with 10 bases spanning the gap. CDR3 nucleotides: TGTGCCAGCTCACCAGGGGTCAGGGCCTACGAGCAGTACTTC. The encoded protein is CASSPGVRAYEQYF.

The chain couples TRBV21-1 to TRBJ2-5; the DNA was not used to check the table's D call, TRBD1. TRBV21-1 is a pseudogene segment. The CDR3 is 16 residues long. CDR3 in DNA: TGTGCCAGCAGCAAAGATCTTAGGCACAGCAAGAAGACCCAGTACTTC. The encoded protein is CASSKDLRHSKKTQYF.

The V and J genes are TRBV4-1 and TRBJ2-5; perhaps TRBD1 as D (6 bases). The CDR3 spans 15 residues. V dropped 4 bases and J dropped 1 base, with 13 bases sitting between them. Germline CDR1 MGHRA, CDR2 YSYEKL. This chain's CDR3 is CASSPRQALQETQYF. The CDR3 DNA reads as TGCGCCAGCAGCCCTAGACAGGCACTCCAAGAGACCCAGTACTTC.

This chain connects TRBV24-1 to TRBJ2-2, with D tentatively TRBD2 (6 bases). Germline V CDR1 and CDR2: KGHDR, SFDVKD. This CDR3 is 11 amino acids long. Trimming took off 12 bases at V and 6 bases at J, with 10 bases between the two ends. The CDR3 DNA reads TGTGCCGCCGGGGGTTCCGGGGAGCTGTTTTTT. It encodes CAAGGSGELFF.